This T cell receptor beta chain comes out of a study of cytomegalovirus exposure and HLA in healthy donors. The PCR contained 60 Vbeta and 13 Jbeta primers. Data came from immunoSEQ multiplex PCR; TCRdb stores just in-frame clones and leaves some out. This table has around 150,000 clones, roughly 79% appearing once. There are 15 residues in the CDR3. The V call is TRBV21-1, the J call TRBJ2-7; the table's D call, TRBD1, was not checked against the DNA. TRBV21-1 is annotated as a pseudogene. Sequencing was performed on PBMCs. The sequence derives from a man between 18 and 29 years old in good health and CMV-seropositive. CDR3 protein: CASSKIPGRAYEQYF. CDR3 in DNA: TGTGCCAGCAGCAAAATCCCCGGCAGGGCTTACGAGCAGTACTTC.